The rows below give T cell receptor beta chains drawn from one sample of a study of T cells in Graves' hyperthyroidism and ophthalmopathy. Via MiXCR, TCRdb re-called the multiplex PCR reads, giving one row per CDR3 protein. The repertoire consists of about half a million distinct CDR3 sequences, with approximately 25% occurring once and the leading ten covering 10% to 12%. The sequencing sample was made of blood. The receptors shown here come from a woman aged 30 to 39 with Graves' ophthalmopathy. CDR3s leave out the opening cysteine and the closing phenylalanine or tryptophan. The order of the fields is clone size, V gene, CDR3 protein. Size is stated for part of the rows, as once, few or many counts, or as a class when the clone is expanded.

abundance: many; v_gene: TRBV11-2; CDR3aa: ASSLVRGSTSGNTIY
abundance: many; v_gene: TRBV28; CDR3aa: ASSFPSFAKNIQY
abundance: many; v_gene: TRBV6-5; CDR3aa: ASRATGTLYEQY
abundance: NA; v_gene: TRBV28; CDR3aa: ASTPPMHTGEQY
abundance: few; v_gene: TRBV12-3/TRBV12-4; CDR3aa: ASSLVGGFGSYEQY
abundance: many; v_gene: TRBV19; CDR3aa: ASSIDYGVEGLGQPQH
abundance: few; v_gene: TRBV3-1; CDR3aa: ASSQNLVAF
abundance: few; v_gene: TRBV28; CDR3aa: ASTTGTSGRQETQY
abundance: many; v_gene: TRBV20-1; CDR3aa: SARTGDYYGYT
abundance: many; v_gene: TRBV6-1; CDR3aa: ASSAGTGDTEAF
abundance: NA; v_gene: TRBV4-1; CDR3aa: ASSQGPVYGYT
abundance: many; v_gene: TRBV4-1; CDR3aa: ASSQGAGANVLT
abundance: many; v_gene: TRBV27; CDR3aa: ASSLWGTGQPQH